This TCR beta chain came from a study of CD8+ T cells in alopecia areata listed by TCRdb under 2018. About the investigation overall: The study used high-throughput TCRbeta sequencing to examine T cell clonal expansion in alopecia areata, in both the C3H/HeJ mouse model and human patients. Human TCRbeta sequencing covered scalp tissue and sorted CD4+ and CD8+ peripheral blood T cells from patchy and totalis/universalis alopecia areata patients and healthy controls. TCRbeta CDR3 regions were amplified by immunoSEQ multiplex PCR with 35 Vbeta forward and 13 Jbeta reverse primers. Scalp clonality was compared across normal scalp (n=4), patchy alopecia areata scalp (n=8), and alopecia totalis/universalis scalp (n=8). RNA was extracted with the PAXgene miRNA kit for fixed scalp, the miRNeasy kit for PBMCs, and the RNeasy kit for mouse skin. On the study overall, not on this receptor specifically: Shared TCR sequences between patients were less evident than in mice, which may be partly attributable to HLA diversity in the patient population. Unlike mouse skin, where gammadelta T cells dominate, normal human skin contains resident alphabeta T cells that get sequenced too, which complicates analysis of the scalp TCR repertoire. Compared with normal scalp, lesional scalp, particularly in alopecia totalis/universalis, had higher clonality and more expanded CD8+ clones, which suggests antigenic drive.

Notes on this clone: Its antigen is currently not known. There are no base qualities to consult, and no much larger clone falls within one base.

Peripheral blood and lesional scalp punch biopsies were obtained from patients with alopecia areata. After PBMCs were isolated by density centrifugation and stained for CD3, CD4 and CD8, a FACSAria was used to sort CD4+ and CD8+ T cells. The untreated alopecia areata patients were recruited through a multicenter biomarker study. For several biomarker-study patients, blood CD8+ T cells were further sorted into NKG2D-low and NKG2D-high fractions. Library preparation employed the immunoSEQ multiplex PCR assay. For TCR sequencing, RNA was extracted from every sample and reverse transcribed into cDNA to serve as template. First-strand cDNA was synthesized using SuperScript III with a 2:1 mix of oligo-dT and random hexamers. A synthetic immune receptor repertoire was used to measure amplification bias, and any remaining bias was corrected computationally. Turning to the authors' computational methods: Raw reads were preprocessed to remove errors, and CDR3 was defined by IMGT conventions from the conserved cysteine to phenylalanine. Clonality was calculated as 1 minus Shannon entropy normalized by log2 of the number of productive unique TCRs. Scalp TCRbeta sequences were cross-referenced with sorted blood CD4 and CD8 repertoires so that the CD4 or CD8 identity of scalp clones could be inferred. TCRdb took over this immuneACCESS table, retaining in-frame rearrangements with V and J assigned. Such tables are incomplete; in checked studies, under half of the missing clones stem from an unresolved V gene, and the remainder is unexplained. V and J calls and clone size are as listed in that table; D and trimming were resolved from the DNA. The sample has 100,000 to 150,000 clones on record, around 45% of them singletons. The ten most abundant clones make up more than 9% of the sample.

CDR1 and CDR2, per the germline V gene (reference sequence), are GTSNPN and SVGIG. From cysteine to phenylalanine, the CDR3 is 17 amino acids long. Kept here is only the CDR3 DNA, which spans 51 bases and is read in frame from base 1. V is shortened by 1 base, J by 3 bases, and the region joining them spans 21 bases. Recombination connected TRBV30 to TRBJ1-2, with TRBD1 perhaps the D gene, on 6 matching bases. The receptor was derived from a human donor with alopecia areata. The sequenced sample consisted of NKG2D-low CD8+ T cells sorted from blood. Read against the paper, the sample's cell subset or site label means: sorted CD8+ NKG2D-low blood T cells. The CDR3 region has the sequence CAWSGGSIPGQHYGYTF. DNA sequence: TGTGCCTGGAGTGGCGGATCTATACCGGGACAACACTATGGCTACACCTTC.